What follows is one T cell receptor beta chain and its context. This record belongs to a study of shared clonotypes between healthy human individuals. Genomic DNA belonging to each subset was distributed in equal measure over several immunoSEQ plates. Assay: immunoSEQ multiplex PCR; the TCRdb copy retains only in-frame clones and omits some. Here the sample spans about 300,000 clones, around 72% being singletons. The germline V gene encodes CDR1 LNHDA and CDR2 SQIVND (reference sequence). The CDR3 has 13 residues. V was shortened by 5 bases and J by 3 bases, with 10 bases between the two germline ends.

This receptor was obtained from a man younger than 40 in good health. This rearrangement joins TRBV19 to TRBJ1-2, with a possible D match to TRBD1 (6 bases). Sequencing used memory CD4+ T cells sorted from blood. Subset given: CD45RA-negative fraction. The CDR3 here is CASSQAGDYGYTF. CDR3 bases: TGTGCCAGTAGTCAAGCAGGGGACTATGGCTACACCTTC.